This TCR beta chain came from a study of blood T cell repertoires in COVID-19. Study as a whole: Spain, Italy and the United States supplied samples that represented acute and convalescent COVID-19. In each case, the material was cDNA or gDNA derived from T cells, B-cell-depleted T cells, or PBMCs.

V gave up 7 bases and J gave up 0 bases, with 9 bases separating them. The length of the CDR3 is 12 residues. The V gene's germline CDR1 is SQVTM and CDR2 ANQGSEA. Original data processing: For nucleated cells, counts were estimated from reference gene primer amplification. Generated by immunoSEQ multiplex PCR, the TCRdb table keeps only in-frame clones and is missing some. That table is the source of V, J and clone size, and D and trimming were worked out from the DNA. The sample holds around 110,000 clones, roughly 84% seen once. This clonotype was obtained from a man in his forties with acute or convalescent COVID-19. This rearrangement joins TRBV29-1 to TRBJ1-1; tentative D call: TRBD1 (5 bases). The sequenced sample was peripheral blood. The CDR3 reads CSAEGVNTEAFF. DNA for the CDR3: TGCAGCGCCGAAGGGGTGAACACTGAAGCTTTCTTT.